The rows below give T cell receptor beta chains drawn from one sample of a study of blood T cell repertoires in COVID-19. Here immunoSEQ multiplex PCR was the method, and the copy in TCRdb shows in-frame clones only, minus some. Of tens of thousands of clones in the sample, roughly 80% were seen once. Specimen: peripheral blood. The receptor source for this set is a human donor with acute or convalescent COVID-19. The donor label of this sample is uncertain. Both conserved end residues are part of each CDR3.

v_call cdr3_aa
TRBV28 CASGAALYIYGYTF
TRBV12-3/TRBV12-4 CASSKGQPQPQHF
TRBV5-1 CASSLTGISGNTIYF
TRBV30 CAWAEGRNYGYTF
TRBV14 CASSPLAGSSYNEQFF
TRBV6-6 CASSSRDRVHEQYF
TRBV7-2 CASSLALREQFF
TRBV12-3/TRBV12-4 CASTLTSLGEQFF
TRBV6-5 CASSRSPDRGYEQYF
TRBV7-2 CASSTSWREAQYF
TRBV4-1 CASSQGPGTQGNGNEQFF
TRBV7-2 CASSLGPGRGNTIYF
TRBV6-5 CASSYMQATEAFF
TRBV19 CASTASGPRTDTQYF
TRBV18 CASSPLGTTYEQYF
TRBV3-1/TRBV3-2 CASSPTNRVESPLHF
TRBV7-2 CASSDPGAYNEQFF
TRBV5-4 CASSLGQGHNEKLFF
TRBV6-4 CASSDSPKAGTPQEQFF
TRBV6-6 CASSVYSNQPQHF
TRBV3-1/TRBV3-2 CASSGQAASNYGYTF
TRBV5-4 CASSSRQSYSPLHF
TRBV6-5 CASSYSVNMNTEAFF
TRBV5-4 CASSFRGSDIQYF
TRBV6-5 CASSYEREGYEQYF
TRBV6-1 CASSEGGAGYNEQFF
TRBV5-4 CASSLDRTEAFF
TRBV28 CASKDGQALHF
TRBV12-5 CAGRPDRDSGNTIYF
TRBV7-3 CASSLGPVMNTEAFF